A selection of T cell receptor beta chains follows, all from one sample in a study of T cell repertoires in cytomegalovirus infection. TCRdb analysed the reads with MiXCR anew, one entry per CDR3 protein. This repertoire shows some 270,000 distinct CDR3 sequences, over 15% found once; its top ten account for around half. Material for sequencing was CD8+ T cells from PBMCs. All receptors derive from a human donor in good health (CMV status not recorded). Some clones in this sample may be carry-over from other donors' samples. The CDR3 runs from the conserved cysteine through the conserved F or W. Fields, in order: D gene, J gene, V gene, clone size, CDR3 protein, CDR3 DNA. D genes are given only for firm matches. Only part of the rows carry a size: once, few, many, or a class if the clone is expanded.

d_call: .; j_call: TRBJ1-1; v_call: TRBV3-1; clone_size: .; cdr3_aa: CASSPWGDITEAFF; cdr3_nt: TGTGCCAGCAGCCCCTGGGGGGACATCACTGAAGCTTTCTTT
d_call: .; j_call: TRBJ1-1; v_call: TRBV5-6; clone_size: few; cdr3_aa: CASSRGDTEAFF; cdr3_nt: TGTGCCAGCAGTCGGGGGGACACTGAAGCTTTCTTT
d_call: .; j_call: TRBJ2-3; v_call: TRBV10-3; clone_size: few; cdr3_aa: CAISEAGEGNTQYF; cdr3_nt: TGTGCCATCAGTGAGGCTGGAGAGGGTAATACGCAGTATTTT
d_call: TRBD1; j_call: TRBJ2-7; v_call: TRBV28; clone_size: many; cdr3_aa: CASSIRDRDHEQYF; cdr3_nt: TGTGCCAGCAGTATCCGGGACAGGGATCACGAGCAGTACTTC
d_call: .; j_call: TRBJ2-7; v_call: TRBV28; clone_size: .; cdr3_aa: CASSPRAGFYEQYF; cdr3_nt: TGTGCCAGCAGTCCGAGGGCAGGGTTCTACGAGCAGTACTTC
d_call: .; j_call: TRBJ1-1; v_call: TRBV6-2/TRBV6-3; clone_size: .; cdr3_aa: CASSYPQPEAFF; cdr3_nt: TGTGCCAGCAGTTACCCTCAACCTGAAGCTTTCTTT
d_call: .; j_call: TRBJ2-2; v_call: TRBV12-5; clone_size: few; cdr3_aa: CASGSDEDTGELFF; cdr3_nt: TGTGCTAGTGGTTCGGACGAAGACACCGGGGAGCTGTTTTTT
d_call: TRBD2; j_call: TRBJ2-7; v_call: TRBV11-2; clone_size: .; cdr3_aa: CASSLGWPGTTVEQYF; cdr3_nt: TGTGCCAGCAGCTTAGGTTGGCCCGGGACTACAGTCGAGCAGTACTTC
d_call: .; j_call: TRBJ2-2; v_call: TRBV6-2/TRBV6-3; clone_size: few; cdr3_aa: CASSLGINTGELFF; cdr3_nt: TGTGCCAGCAGCCTCGGGATCAACACCGGGGAGCTGTTTTTT
d_call: .; j_call: TRBJ2-2; v_call: TRBV12-3/TRBV12-4; clone_size: few; cdr3_aa: CASSLYWGPNTGELFF; cdr3_nt: TGTGCCAGCAGTTTATATTGGGGGCCGAACACCGGGGAGCTGTTTTTT
d_call: TRBD1; j_call: TRBJ2-5; v_call: TRBV6-5; clone_size: many; cdr3_aa: CASSYRLRTGGSETQYF; cdr3_nt: TGTGCCAGCAGTTACCGTCTTCGGACAGGGGGCAGCGAGACCCAGTACTTC
d_call: .; j_call: TRBJ2-2; v_call: TRBV4-1; clone_size: .; cdr3_aa: CASSQERAGWTGELFF; cdr3_nt: TGCGCCAGCAGCCAAGAGAGGGCGGGCTGGACGGGGGAGCTGTTTTTT
d_call: .; j_call: TRBJ1-1; v_call: TRBV7-2; clone_size: many; cdr3_aa: CASSLARTDGTEAFF; cdr3_nt: TGTGCCAGCAGCTTAGCTAGGACAGATGGTACTGAAGCTTTCTTT
d_call: .; j_call: TRBJ2-7; v_call: TRBV7-8; clone_size: many; cdr3_aa: CASSGGTHVEQYF; cdr3_nt: TGTGCCAGTTCAGGTGGGACACACGTAGAGCAGTACTTC
d_call: .; j_call: TRBJ2-4; v_call: TRBV28; clone_size: few; cdr3_aa: CASSLWTTGPKNIQYF; cdr3_nt: TGTGCCAGCAGTTTATGGACCACGGGGCCTAAAAACATTCAGTACTTC
d_call: TRBD2; j_call: TRBJ2-1; v_call: TRBV27; clone_size: .; cdr3_aa: CASSLFKSTSGGANEQFF; cdr3_nt: TGTGCCAGCAGTTTATTCAAATCGACTAGCGGGGGGGCCAATGAGCAGTTCTTC
d_call: TRBD2; j_call: TRBJ2-5; v_call: TRBV6-1; clone_size: many; cdr3_aa: CASSSPEGLKETQYF; cdr3_nt: TGTGCCAGCAGTTCTCCAGAGGGACTAAAAGAGACCCAGTACTTC
d_call: .; j_call: TRBJ2-1; v_call: TRBV29-1; clone_size: .; cdr3_aa: CSAAGTNNEQFF; cdr3_nt: TGCAGCGCCGCCGGGACCAACAATGAGCAGTTCTTC
d_call: .; j_call: TRBJ1-5; v_call: TRBV28; clone_size: .; cdr3_aa: CASSFFGEGSQPQHF; cdr3_nt: TGTGCCAGCAGTTTTTTCGGGGAAGGTAGTCAGCCCCAGCATTTT
d_call: .; j_call: TRBJ2-1; v_call: TRBV7-2; clone_size: .; cdr3_aa: CASSWGTAVGQFF; cdr3_nt: TGTGCCAGCAGCTGGGGTACCGCAGTCGGGCAGTTCTTC
d_call: .; j_call: TRBJ1-5; v_call: TRBV7-9; clone_size: few; cdr3_aa: CASSSLYSNQPQHF; cdr3_nt: TGTGCCAGCAGCTCTCTATATAGCAATCAGCCCCAGCATTTT
d_call: TRBD1; j_call: TRBJ2-5; v_call: TRBV6-2/TRBV6-3; clone_size: .; cdr3_aa: CASSYITGAPLVEETQYF; cdr3_nt: TGTGCCAGCAGTTATATCACAGGGGCTCCCCTTGTTGAGGAGACCCAGTACTTC
d_call: TRBD1; j_call: TRBJ1-3; v_call: TRBV20-1; clone_size: .; cdr3_aa: CSAGGPLTGVDTIYF; cdr3_nt: TGCAGTGCTGGAGGACCCCTTACAGGGGTGGACACCATATATTTT
d_call: .; j_call: TRBJ2-2; v_call: TRBV7-9; clone_size: few; cdr3_aa: CASSSSRQRNTGELFF; cdr3_nt: TGTGCCAGCAGCTCCTCCCGACAGCGGAACACCGGGGAGCTGTTTTTT
d_call: .; j_call: TRBJ1-3; v_call: TRBV7-6; clone_size: .; cdr3_aa: CASSSSLDSGNTIYF; cdr3_nt: TGTGCCAGCAGCTCTTCACTGGACTCTGGAAACACCATATATTTT
d_call: TRBD1; j_call: TRBJ2-7; v_call: TRBV7-2; clone_size: .; cdr3_aa: CASSWGTGESEQYF; cdr3_nt: TGTGCCAGCAGCTGGGGGACAGGGGAAAGCGAGCAGTACTTC
d_call: TRBD2; j_call: TRBJ2-7; v_call: TRBV4-2; clone_size: many; cdr3_aa: CASSQVSAGGISSYEQYF; cdr3_nt: TGTGCCAGCAGCCAAGTGTCAGCGGGGGGGATTAGCTCCTACGAGCAGTACTTC
d_call: TRBD1; j_call: TRBJ1-5; v_call: TRBV7-9; clone_size: .; cdr3_aa: CASSLDRAQPQHF; cdr3_nt: TGTGCCAGCAGTCTGGACAGGGCTCAGCCCCAGCATTTT
d_call: .; j_call: TRBJ1-1; v_call: TRBV7-2; clone_size: .; cdr3_aa: CASSWKPGGGGTEAFF; cdr3_nt: TGTGCCAGCAGCTGGAAACCCGGGGGGGGGGGAACTGAAGCTTTCTTT
d_call: .; j_call: TRBJ2-5; v_call: TRBV29-1; clone_size: many; cdr3_aa: CSVGGRETQYF; cdr3_nt: TGCAGCGTCGGGGGGCGGGAGACCCAGTACTTC
d_call: .; j_call: TRBJ1-1; v_call: TRBV5-1; clone_size: few; cdr3_aa: CASRHSTELVEAFF; cdr3_nt: TGCGCCAGCAGACACAGTACGGAGTTGGTGGAAGCTTTCTTT
d_call: TRBD1; j_call: TRBJ2-7; v_call: TRBV5-6; clone_size: once; cdr3_aa: CASSLDRGHYEQYF; cdr3_nt: TGTGCCAGCAGCTTGGACAGGGGCCACTACGAGCAGTACTTC
d_call: .; j_call: TRBJ1-1; v_call: TRBV7-9; clone_size: few; cdr3_aa: CASSLGDGAFF; cdr3_nt: TGTGCCAGCAGCTTAGGGGACGGAGCTTTCTTT
d_call: TRBD2; j_call: TRBJ2-3; v_call: TRBV7-2; clone_size: few; cdr3_aa: CASSLDGRGGVDTQYF; cdr3_nt: TGTGCCAGCAGCTTAGATGGCCGGGGGGGGGTAGATACGCAGTATTTT
d_call: TRBD1; j_call: TRBJ2-5; v_call: TRBV5-1; clone_size: .; cdr3_aa: CASSLRGGEQMGETQYF; cdr3_nt: TGCGCCAGCAGCCTACGAGGGGGCGAGCAGATGGGAGAGACCCAGTACTTC
d_call: TRBD2; j_call: TRBJ2-5; v_call: TRBV7-8; clone_size: many; cdr3_aa: CASSPHTRLAGGETQYF; cdr3_nt: TGTGCCAGCAGCCCCCACACCCGGCTAGCGGGGGGAGAGACCCAGTACTTC
d_call: TRBD2; j_call: TRBJ2-7; v_call: TRBV7-2; clone_size: many; cdr3_aa: CASSSTSGGTYEQYF; cdr3_nt: TGTGCCAGCAGCTCGACTAGCGGGGGGACATACGAGCAGTACTTC
d_call: .; j_call: TRBJ2-5; v_call: TRBV7-6; clone_size: .; cdr3_aa: CASSHRRSTQETQYF; cdr3_nt: TGTGCCAGCAGCCATCGGCGGAGTACTCAAGAGACCCAGTACTTC
d_call: TRBD2; j_call: TRBJ2-1; v_call: TRBV19; clone_size: many; cdr3_aa: CASSADQGGNEQFF; cdr3_nt: TGTGCCAGTAGTGCGGACCAGGGAGGGAATGAGCAGTTCTTC
d_call: .; j_call: TRBJ1-2; v_call: TRBV2; clone_size: many; cdr3_aa: CASSGGSTYGYTF; cdr3_nt: TGTGCCAGCAGTGGAGGCAGCACGTATGGCTACACCTTC
d_call: .; j_call: TRBJ2-3; v_call: TRBV9; clone_size: .; cdr3_aa: CASSQLDGVGFADTQYF; cdr3_nt: TGTGCCAGCAGCCAACTAGACGGGGTAGGGTTCGCAGATACGCAGTATTTT
d_call: TRBD2; j_call: TRBJ2-1; v_call: TRBV5-4; clone_size: .; cdr3_aa: CASKRTSGYSYNEQFF; cdr3_nt: TGTGCCAGCAAAAGGACTAGCGGATACTCCTACAATGAGCAGTTCTTC
d_call: .; j_call: TRBJ1-4; v_call: TRBV28; clone_size: few; cdr3_aa: CASSPGLRTNEKLFF; cdr3_nt: TGTGCCAGCAGCCCCGGGCTTCGGACTAATGAAAAACTGTTTTTT
d_call: .; j_call: TRBJ1-6; v_call: TRBV10-3; clone_size: few; cdr3_aa: CAISEASWSPLHF; cdr3_nt: TGTGCCATCAGTGAGGCCTCATGGTCACCCCTCCACTTT
d_call: TRBD2; j_call: TRBJ2-6; v_call: TRBV9; clone_size: few; cdr3_aa: CASSPPAGTTGANVLTF; cdr3_nt: TGTGCCAGCAGCCCCCCGGCTGGGACTACTGGGGCCAACGTCCTGACTTTC
d_call: .; j_call: TRBJ1-1; v_call: TRBV2; clone_size: few; cdr3_aa: CASSEAYGGNTEAFF; cdr3_nt: TGTGCCAGCAGTGAAGCCTACGGGGGGAACACTGAAGCTTTCTTT
d_call: TRBD1; j_call: TRBJ2-2; v_call: TRBV15; clone_size: few; cdr3_aa: CATYRGTGELFF; cdr3_nt: TGTGCCACCTACAGGGGCACCGGGGAGCTGTTTTTT
d_call: .; j_call: TRBJ1-4; v_call: TRBV29-1; clone_size: few; cdr3_aa: CSVALSADGTNEKLFF; cdr3_nt: TGCAGCGTAGCATTATCGGCGGATGGGACTAATGAAAAACTGTTTTTT
d_call: TRBD1; j_call: TRBJ1-3; v_call: TRBV6-5; clone_size: .; cdr3_aa: CASSYSIGQGHAGNTIYF; cdr3_nt: TGTGCCAGCAGTTACTCGATCGGACAGGGGCATGCTGGAAACACCATATATTTT
d_call: .; j_call: TRBJ2-7; v_call: TRBV6-2/TRBV6-3; clone_size: .; cdr3_aa: CASSYSSEWRYF; cdr3_nt: TGTGCCAGCAGTTACTCGAGCGAATGGCGGTACTTC
d_call: TRBD1; j_call: TRBJ1-1; v_call: TRBV7-9; clone_size: few; cdr3_aa: CASRPDRGTEAFF; cdr3_nt: TGTGCCAGCAGACCTGACAGGGGCACTGAAGCTTTCTTT
d_call: .; j_call: TRBJ2-1; v_call: TRBV19; clone_size: .; cdr3_aa: CASSMGRDNEQFF; cdr3_nt: TGTGCCAGTAGTATGGGCAGAGACAATGAGCAGTTCTTC
d_call: TRBD2; j_call: TRBJ2-3; v_call: TRBV28; clone_size: .; cdr3_aa: CASSPGLVVSTDTQYF; cdr3_nt: TGTGCCAGCAGTCCCGGACTAGTAGTTAGCACAGATACGCAGTATTTT
d_call: .; j_call: TRBJ1-1; v_call: TRBV29-1; clone_size: many; cdr3_aa: CSVVLPTEAFF; cdr3_nt: TGCAGCGTTGTCTTGCCCACTGAAGCTTTCTTT
d_call: TRBD1; j_call: TRBJ2-7; v_call: TRBV20-1; clone_size: .; cdr3_aa: CSAWDRGVEQYF; cdr3_nt: TGCAGTGCCTGGGACAGGGGGGTCGAGCAGTACTTC
d_call: TRBD1; j_call: TRBJ2-1; v_call: TRBV6-5; clone_size: .; cdr3_aa: CASTLDRGLYNEQFF; cdr3_nt: TGTGCCAGCACCCTGGACAGGGGGCTTTACAATGAGCAGTTCTTC
d_call: .; j_call: TRBJ1-1; v_call: TRBV6-2/TRBV6-3; clone_size: many; cdr3_aa: CASSYSNQPYANTEAFF; cdr3_nt: TGTGCCAGCAGTTACTCGAATCAACCTTACGCGAACACTGAAGCTTTCTTT
d_call: .; j_call: TRBJ1-1; v_call: TRBV15; clone_size: once; cdr3_aa: CATSRAGGGTEAFF; cdr3_nt: TGTGCCACCAGCAGAGCCGGGGGGGGCACTGAAGCTTTCTTT
d_call: .; j_call: TRBJ1-5; v_call: TRBV28; clone_size: few; cdr3_aa: CASSLSGGRPQHF; cdr3_nt: TGTGCCAGCAGTTTGTCGGGCGGGCGGCCCCAGCATTTT
d_call: .; j_call: TRBJ1-1; v_call: TRBV4-2; clone_size: few; cdr3_aa: CASSQDLLGVPPGNTEAFF; cdr3_nt: TGTGCCAGCAGCCAAGATTTGCTAGGGGTTCCCCCGGGGAACACTGAAGCTTTCTTT